The rows below give T cell receptor beta chains drawn from one sample of a study of cytomegalovirus exposure and HLA in healthy donors. The method was immunoSEQ multiplex PCR; TCRdb's version includes in-frame clones alone and lacks a portion of them. Of fewer than 250,000 clones in the sample, about 76% are singletons; the top ten hold 1.6%. The sample comprised PBMCs. The receptors were gathered from a woman in her 50s in good health and CMV-seronegative. Each CDR3 is given with its conserved first and last residue. The D gene is left open where the match is weak. Some rows have no size entry. The others give once, few or many, or a class for an expanded clone.

D: TRBD1
size: -
J: TRBJ2-7
V: TRBV28
length: 15
DNA: TGTGCCAGCAGTTTAGGGGACAGGGGGAGGTACGAGCAGTACTTC
CDR3: CASSLGDRGRYEQYF

D: TRBD1
size: once
J: TRBJ1-2
V: TRBV7-2
length: 16
DNA: TGTGCCAGCAGCTTAGGTCGTACAGGGGGCGACTATGGCTACACCTTC
CDR3: CASSLGRTGGDYGYTF

D: TRBD2
size: -
J: TRBJ2-2
V: TRBV15
length: 16
DNA: TGTGCCACCAGCAGAACCCTAGCGGGAGTGACCGGGGAGCTGTTTTTT
CDR3: CATSRTLAGVTGELFF

D: -
size: -
J: TRBJ2-2
V: TRBV5-4
length: 15
DNA: TGTGCCAGCAGCGCCCGACAGGGAGGCACCGGGGAGCTGTTTTTT
CDR3: CASSARQGGTGELFF

D: TRBD1
size: -
J: TRBJ2-7
V: TRBV9
length: 14
DNA: TGTGCCAGCAGCCCACCGACAGGGTTCAACGAGCAGTACTTC
CDR3: CASSPPTGFNEQYF

D: -
size: -
J: TRBJ1-5
V: TRBV28
length: 14
DNA: TGTGCCAGCAGTTTTGCGGGGAGGGGTCAGCCCCAGCATTTT
CDR3: CASSFAGRGQPQHF

D: -
size: -
J: TRBJ1-3
V: TRBV6-5
length: 14
DNA: TGTGCCAGCAGGACCCGGAGCGAAGGAAACACCATATATTTT
CDR3: CASRTRSEGNTIYF

D: TRBD1
size: -
J: TRBJ2-7
V: TRBV10-1
length: 16
DNA: TGCGCCAGCTCCCGGGACAGGATTCCTTTTAGCTACGAGCAGTACTTC
CDR3: CASSRDRIPFSYEQYF

D: TRBD2
size: once
J: TRBJ2-6
V: TRBV7-8
length: 15
DNA: TGTGCCAGCAACTTACGGGGGGTAGGGGCCAACGTCCTGACTTTC
CDR3: CASNLRGVGANVLTF

D: TRBD1
size: -
J: TRBJ1-2
V: TRBV29-1
length: 13
DNA: TGCAGCGTTACGGGGACAGGGGCGTATGGCTACACCTTC
CDR3: CSVTGTGAYGYTF

D: -
size: -
J: TRBJ2-5
V: TRBV11-3
length: 15
DNA: TGTGCCAGCAGCGCCTCCGGACAGAATCAAGAGACCCAGTACTTC
CDR3: CASSASGQNQETQYF

D: -
size: -
J: TRBJ2-7
V: TRBV6-4
length: 16
DNA: TGTGCCAGCAGACTCAGACTACCTTCGCCATCCTACGAGCAGTACTTC
CDR3: CASRLRLPSPSYEQYF

D: -
size: few
J: TRBJ1-1
V: TRBV21-1
length: 14
DNA: TGTGCCAGCAGCAAGTCGGTAATGGACACTGAAGCTTTCTTT
CDR3: CASSKSVMDTEAFF

D: TRBD1
size: -
J: TRBJ1-2
V: TRBV5-1
length: 14
DNA: TGCGCCAGCAGACGAACCGACAGGGACCATGGCTACACCTTC
CDR3: CASRRTDRDHGYTF

D: TRBD1
size: -
J: TRBJ1-3
V: TRBV7-3
length: 19
DNA: TGTGCCAGCAGCTCGTTCGAGACTTGGACAGGGGGCGAAGGAAACACCATATATTTT
CDR3: CASSSFETWTGGEGNTIYF

D: TRBD1
size: -
J: TRBJ2-3
V: TRBV5-6
length: 15
DNA: TGTGCCAGCAAAGGGTCAGGGGGTCGCACAGATACGCAGTATTTT
CDR3: CASKGSGGRTDTQYF

D: -
size: few
J: TRBJ1-1
V: TRBV7-2
length: 13
DNA: TGTGCCAGCAGCTTACAGGCGAACACTGAAGCTTTCTTT
CDR3: CASSLQANTEAFF

D: TRBD1
size: -
J: TRBJ2-1
V: TRBV19
length: 11
DNA: TGTGCCAGTAACAGGGGAAGTGAGCAGTTCTTC
CDR3: CASNRGSEQFF

D: -
size: -
J: TRBJ2-7
V: TRBV7-9
length: 16
DNA: TGTTCCAGCAGCTCTATGGGGGCGGGCAGGACCTACGAGCAGTACTTC
CDR3: CSSSSMGAGRTYEQYF

D: -
size: -
J: TRBJ2-1
V: TRBV28
length: 13
DNA: TGTGCCAGCAGTTCCAATCCTTTGACAGGAAGGGTCTTC
CDR3: CASSSNPLTGRVF

D: -
size: -
J: TRBJ1-2
V: TRBV11-1
length: 13
DNA: TGTGCCAGCAGCTTTCCTGGGGCAGGTGGCTACACCTTC
CDR3: CASSFPGAGGYTF

D: -
size: -
J: TRBJ2-1
V: TRBV12-2
length: 18
DNA: TGTGCAAGTCGCTGTCCCCAAAAAAAAGGACTTGCCTACAATGAGCAGTTCTTC
CDR3: CASRCPQKKGLAYNEQFF

D: TRBD1
size: -
J: TRBJ2-3
V: TRBV7-2
length: 17
DNA: TGTGCCAGCAGCTTAGGGGTTTACAGGGGGTCCACAGATACGCAGTATTTT
CDR3: CASSLGVYRGSTDTQYF

D: TRBD1
size: -
J: TRBJ1-2
V: TRBV7-6
length: 14
DNA: TGTGCCAGCAGCGGACAGGGGGGGGGCTATGGCTACACCTTC
CDR3: CASSGQGGGYGYTF

D: TRBD1
size: -
J: TRBJ2-3
V: TRBV28
length: 18
DNA: TGTGCCAGCAGTTTCTTGGCAGGGGGCGTTCTAACCACAGATACGCAGTATTTT
CDR3: CASSFLAGGVLTTDTQYF

D: -
size: -
J: TRBJ2-5
V: TRBV7-6
length: 17
DNA: TGTGCCAGCAGCTTAGAGACAGGAGTACGACGCCAAGAGACCCAGTACTTC
CDR3: CASSLETGVRRQETQYF

D: TRBD1
size: once
J: TRBJ2-4
V: TRBV19
length: 14
DNA: TGTGCCACCAAGACAGGGGGTTCCAAAAACATTCAGTACTTC
CDR3: CATKTGGSKNIQYF

D: -
size: -
J: TRBJ1-6
V: TRBV6-5
length: 14
DNA: TGTGCCAGCAGTTACCATCCCCAAAATTCACCCCTCCACTTT
CDR3: CASSYHPQNSPLHF

D: TRBD1
size: -
J: TRBJ1-2
V: TRBV4-1
length: 17
DNA: TGCGCCAGCAGCCAAGAAGTCGGGCAGGGGGGTAACTATGGCTACACCTTC
CDR3: CASSQEVGQGGNYGYTF

D: -
size: -
J: TRBJ1-1
V: TRBV18
length: 11
DNA: TGTGCCAGCTTCCCGGTCACTGAAGCTTTCTTT
CDR3: CASFPVTEAFF

D: TRBD1
size: few
J: TRBJ1-2
V: TRBV5-4
length: 15
DNA: TGTGCCAGCAGCCGTAGCCTGGACAGGAGCTATGGCTACACCTTC
CDR3: CASSRSLDRSYGYTF

D: TRBD2
size: -
J: TRBJ2-7
V: TRBV18
length: 17
DNA: TGTGCCAGCTCGCCTCCCAACCTCCTAGCGGGGATCTACGAGCAGTACTTC
CDR3: CASSPPNLLAGIYEQYF

D: -
size: -
J: TRBJ2-7
V: TRBV7-2
length: 12
DNA: TGTGCCAGCAGCACCGGGGCCTACGAGCAGTACTTC
CDR3: CASSTGAYEQYF

D: TRBD2
size: -
J: TRBJ2-3
V: TRBV2
length: 13
DNA: TGCCGATGGACTAGCGGATACACAGATACGCAGTATTTT
CDR3: CRWTSGYTDTQYF

D: -
size: -
J: TRBJ1-1
V: TRBV5-1
length: 13
DNA: TGCGCCAGCAGCTTGGCGGGGAGTAAGGAAGCTTTCTTT
CDR3: CASSLAGSKEAFF

D: TRBD1
size: -
J: TRBJ1-2
V: TRBV18
length: 16
DNA: TGTGCCAGCTCACCACTTGGACAGGGGGGAAACTATGGCTACACCTTC
CDR3: CASSPLGQGGNYGYTF

D: TRBD1
size: -
J: TRBJ1-1
V: TRBV18
length: 17
DNA: TGTGCCAGCTCACCACCGGGAGGTGACAGGGCGAACACTGAAGCTTTCTTT
CDR3: CASSPPGGDRANTEAFF

D: -
size: -
J: TRBJ1-1
V: TRBV15
length: 12
DNA: TGTGCCACCAGATATATGAACACTGAAGCTTTCTTT
CDR3: CATRYMNTEAFF

D: -
size: few
J: TRBJ1-2
V: TRBV2
length: 14
DNA: TGTGCCATCTCACATGGGGGCAAGTTCTATGGCTACACCTTC
CDR3: CAISHGGKFYGYTF

D: TRBD1
size: few
J: TRBJ1-5
V: TRBV6-1
length: 15
DNA: TGTGCCAGCAGAACTACAGGGGTTAGCAATCAGCCCCAGCATTTT
CDR3: CASRTTGVSNQPQHF

D: -
size: -
J: TRBJ1-1
V: TRBV4-3
length: 14
DNA: TGCGCCAGCAGCCGAGGACAGACCTACACTGAAGCTTTCTTT
CDR3: CASSRGQTYTEAFF

D: -
size: -
J: TRBJ2-7
V: TRBV7-2
length: 15
DNA: TGTGCCAGCAGCTTAGCGCTGGTGCGAACCTACGAGCAGTACTTC
CDR3: CASSLALVRTYEQYF

D: -
size: -
J: TRBJ1-4
V: TRBV28
length: 16
DNA: TGTGCCAGCAGTTCTTCAGGGGCTATACTTCGAGAAAAACTGTTTTTT
CDR3: CASSSSGAILREKLFF

D: -
size: -
J: TRBJ2-7
V: TRBV6-5
length: 12
DNA: TGTGCCAGCAGTCGCACTAGCTACGAGCAGTACTTC
CDR3: CASSRTSYEQYF

D: -
size: -
J: TRBJ2-7
V: TRBV7-6
length: 12
DNA: TGTGCCAGCAGCCGAGGTCAAGGCGAGCAGTACTTC
CDR3: CASSRGQGEQYF